The 23 T cell receptor beta chains reported below all come from one sample, sequenced in a study of T cells in Graves' hyperthyroidism and ophthalmopathy. TCR beta CDR3 sequences were amplified from RNA transcripts. Primed by the HTBI set, a first-round RT-PCR was run on the TCR CDR3. TCRdb recomputed calls from the multiplex PCR reads with MiXCR, one row per CDR3 protein. The sample yields 400,000 to 600,000 distinct CDR3 sequences, 16% seen once. Sequencing used blood. These receptors all stem from a woman in her thirties with Graves' ophthalmopathy.

Ten or more counts support this clonotype. The J gene is TRBJ2-7, the V gene TRBV6-2 or TRBV6-3; 9 bases are shared with TRBD1. V gave up 8 bases and J gave up 1 base; unmatched junction bases: 9. CDR1 and CDR2 from the germline V gene are MNHEY and SVGEGT. This CDR3 has 15 amino acids. The CDR3 region is CASVPTGGSSYEQYF. CDR3 coding DNA: TGTGCCAGCGTTCCCACAGGGGGCTCGTCCTACGAGCAGTACTTC.

The chain joins TRBV20-1 to TRBJ2-2; D is unclear. This CDR3 contains 13 residues. V was cut by 0 bases and J by 3 bases, with 5 bases left in between. Germline lookup yields CDR1 DFQATT and CDR2 SNEGSKA (reference sequence). This CDR3 reads CSARDPHTGELFF. CDR3 in DNA: TGCAGTGCTAGAGATCCTCACACCGGGGAGCTGTTTTTT.

V usage is TRBV10-2 and J usage is TRBJ2-7; possibly TRBD2 for D (6 bases). The germline V and J ends were trimmed by 1 base and 9 bases, with 10 bases remaining between them. Per germline, CDR1 WSHSY and CDR2 SAAADI. The CDR3 spans 12 residues. The CDR3 DNA reads TGCGCCAGCAGTGAGTTTAGGAGGGGGCAGTACTTC. Translation gives CASSEFRRGQYF.

This clonotype was counted between two and nine times. This rearrangement joins TRBV12-3 or TRBV12-4 to TRBJ2-7; D perhaps matches TRBD2 (6 bases). The CDR3 is made up of 14 amino acids. V was cut by 7 bases and J by 5 bases, with 18 bases left in between. The CDR3 DNA reads TGTGCCAGCACGTATAGCGGAATCGAGAACGAGCAGTACTTC. It yields the protein CASTYSGIENEQYF.

The V call is TRBV11-3, the J call TRBJ2-2, with TRBD1 matching 10 bases. Losses at the gene ends were 5 bases for V and 4 bases for J; bases not matched to a gene: 4. The CDR3 runs 15 residues. The germline V gene has CDR1 SGHNT and CDR2 YENEEA. CDR3 sequence reads: CASSPRQGATGELFF. CDR3 DNA: TGTGCCAGCAGCCCCCGACAGGGGGCCACCGGGGAGCTGTTTTTT.

This clonotype was observed a handful of times. The chain links TRBV10-3 to TRBJ1-5; D gene ambiguous. Trimming cost V 2 bases and J 6 bases, with 14 bases left between them. This CDR3 is 15 amino acids long. CDR1 is ENHRY and CDR2 is SYGVKD in the germline V gene. This CDR3 is CAISEMADSGQPQHF. DNA for the CDR3: TGTGCCATCAGTGAGATGGCGGATTCGGGTCAGCCCCAGCATTTT.

This clonotype was counted at least ten times. CDR3 sequence (DNA): TGCGCCAGCAGCTTGGCCGGTGGACAGGTAAAAGAGACCCAGTACTTC. Translating gives CASSLAGGQVKETQYF. This chain links TRBV5-1 with TRBJ2-5; 7 bases map to TRBD1. This CDR3 contains 16 residues. V was clipped by 0 bases and J by 3 bases; unmatched bases: 8. The V gene's germline CDR1 is SGHRS and CDR2 YFSETQ.

This clonotype turned up a few times. V and J are TRBV19 and TRBJ2-1; D may match TRBD1 or TRBD2 (5 bases each). V was pared by 2 bases and J by 0 bases, with 11 bases between. The CDR3 runs to 16 residues. Germline V gives CDR1 LNHDA, CDR2 SQIVND (reference sequence). CDR3 sequence (DNA): TGTGCCAGTAGTATAAGGTCAGGGAGCTCCTACAATGAGCAGTTCTTC. Residues: CASSIRSGSSYNEQFF.

This clonotype was counted only a few times. The chain is built from TRBV7-2 and TRBJ1-2, with D possibly matching TRBD1 (5 bases). The CDR3 has 13 residues. Looked up from germline, CDR1 is SGHTA and CDR2 is FQGNSA. V lost 7 bases and J 1 base, leaving 10 bases between the germline ends. The CDR3 region has the DNA TGTGCCAGCAACAGGCGCGGTAACTATGGCTACACCTTC. This translates into CASNRRGNYGYTF.

This chain uses TRBV24-1 with TRBJ1-4; a possible D gene is TRBD1 (5 bases). The CDR3 is 13 residues long. The germline V gene has CDR1 KGHDR and CDR2 SFDVKD. The V and J ends lost 9 bases and 0 bases respectively, with 7 bases between them. This CDR3 reads CATGTATNEKLFF. CDR3 sequence (DNA): TGTGCCACCGGGACGGCAACTAATGAAAAACTGTTTTTT.

The chain combines TRBV28 with TRBJ2-4, with TRBD2 as a possible D gene (6 bases). Deletions cut 5 bases from V and 7 bases from J, with 15 bases between. This CDR3 comprises 14 residues. Per germline, CDR1 MDHEN and CDR2 SYDVKM. The CDR3 protein is CASSLLAIGNIQYF. The CDR3 DNA follows: TGTGCCAGCAGTCTCCTAGCGATTGGCAACATTCAGTACTTC.

The V call is TRBV12-3 or TRBV12-4, the J call TRBJ2-5, with D hard to call. The CDR3 is 13 amino acids. The ends were cut back, 3 bases at V and 2 bases at J, with 7 bases in the middle. This CDR3 reads CASSLSQQETQYF. In DNA form, the CDR3 reads TGTGCCAGCAGTTTGTCGCAGCAAGAGACCCAGTACTTC.

In this sample, this clonotype turned up a few times. The chain combines TRBV5-6 with TRBJ2-7, with D possibly matching TRBD2 (6 bases). Germline V lookup: CDR1 SGHDT, CDR2 YYEEEE. The CDR3 has 13 residues. Trimming left V 4 bases short and J 6 bases short, with 14 bases between. DNA of the CDR3: TGTGCCAGCAGCCCCTGGGAGGATGTCGAGCAGTACTTC. Residues: CASSPWEDVEQYF.

This clonotype was seen a few times. The rearrangement joins TRBV27 to TRBJ2-7, with 8 positions matching TRBD1. With V trimmed by 3 bases and J by 3 bases, 13 bases remained unmatched. Germline V gives CDR1 MNHEY, CDR2 SMNVEV (reference sequence). The CDR3 is 17 amino acids. Here the CDR3 reads CASSFHPGTGSFYEQYF. CDR3 coding DNA: TGTGCCAGCAGTTTCCATCCCGGGACAGGCTCCTTCTACGAGCAGTACTTC.

This clonotype was seen many times. The V gene is TRBV2, the J gene TRBJ1-5; 9 nucleotides align to TRBD1. The CDR3 totals 14 residues. Germline CDR1 and CDR2: SNHLY and FYNNEI. After removal of 5 bases from V and 7 bases from J, the junction contained 6 bases not matched to a gene. The CDR3, as DNA: TGTGCCAGCAGTACCGGGACAGGGCGACAGCCCCAGCATTTT. As protein: CASSTGTGRQPQHF. Variable domain in full (rest from reference TRBV2 and TRBJ1-5): EPEVTQTPSHQVTQMGQEVILRCVPISNHLYFYWYRQILGQKVEFLVSFYNNEISEKSEIFDDQFSVERPDGSNFTLKIRSTKLEDSAMYFCASSTGTGRQPQHFGDGTRLSIL.

This clonotype was seen repeatedly, ten times or more. The rearrangement uses TRBV6-2 or TRBV6-3 and TRBJ2-3, with a weak D call TRBD2 (5 bases). The CDR3 loop spans 17 amino acids. V lost 2 bases and J lost 2, with 17 bases in between. Germline assignment: CDR1 MNHEY and CDR2 SVGEGT. This chain's CDR3 is CASSYEGLYDHTDTQYF. The CDR3 DNA is TGTGCCAGCAGTTACGAGGGCCTCTACGACCACACAGATACGCAGTATTTT.

The chain carries TRBV3-1 and TRBJ1-4; the D gene is possibly TRBD1 (6 bases). V lost 5 bases, J lost 7 bases, and 11 bases lay in between. This CDR3 region has 13 residues. From germline, CDR1 is LGHDT and CDR2 YNNKEL (reference sequence). The CDR3 here is CASSAGGAEKLFF. In DNA, the CDR3 is TGTGCCAGCAGCGCCGGGGGGGCTGAAAAACTGTTTTTT.

As DNA, the CDR3 is TGCAGTGCTAGAGATGTAGGGCGGGAGAGGAATGAGCAGTTCTTC. It encodes CSARDVGRERNEQFF. This chain connects TRBV20-1 to TRBJ2-1; 7 bases fit TRBD2. V trimming: 0 bases; J trimming: 7 bases; junction bases outside the gene matches: 9. This CDR3 is built from 15 residues. Per the germline V gene, CDR1 is DFQATT and CDR2 is SNEGSKA (reference sequence).

The V gene is TRBV7-7, the J gene TRBJ2-2; 7 positions agree with TRBD1. V shed 10 bases and J 5 bases; nucleotides not matched to a gene: 10. This CDR3 contains 14 residues. Germline V gene sequence: CDR1 SSHAT, CDR2 FNYEAQ (reference sequence). The DNA for the CDR3 is TGTGCCATACACAGGGGTTTGGGAACCGGGGAGCTGTTTTTT. This sequence encodes CAIHRGLGTGELFF.

This clonotype was picked up many times. The V and J genes are TRBV11-2 and TRBJ2-1; the D gene is possibly TRBD2 (6 bases). Per the germline V gene, CDR1 is SGHAT and CDR2 is FQNNGV. V dropped 4 bases and J dropped 5 bases, with 15 bases sitting between them. There are 15 residues in the CDR3. The CDR3, as DNA: TGTGCCAGCAGCTCCTACCGGGACTTCCACAATGAGCAGTTCTTC. This encodes CASSSYRDFHNEQFF.

This clonotype has a handful of counts. The CDR3 loop reads CASSLLMVRGSNTGELFF. CDR3 nucleotide sequence: TGTGCCAGTAGTCTATTAATGGTCCGGGGTTCGAACACCGGGGAGCTGTTTTTT. The chain carries TRBV19 and TRBJ2-2, with D possibly being TRBD2 (5 bases). Germline V gene lookup returns CDR1 LNHDA and CDR2 SQIVND (reference sequence). CDR3 length: 18 amino acids. Trimming cost V 5 bases and J 0 bases, with 19 bases left between them.

Ten or more counts support this clonotype. The rearrangement uses TRBV27 and TRBJ2-1; 8 nucleotides match TRBD2. This CDR3 comprises 13 residues. J lost 5 bases, V lost 6 bases, and 3 bases had no gene match. CDR1 and CDR2 from the germline V gene are MNHEY and SMNVEV (reference sequence). The CDR3 bases are TGTGCCAGCAGGGGACTAGTTAACAATGAGCAGTTCTTC. Translating gives CASRGLVNNEQFF.

The CDR3 region has the DNA TGTGCCAGCAGCGTAGGGGCAGGGTTGGACACTGAAGCTTTCTTT. Its translation is CASSVGAGLDTEAFF. The V gene is TRBV9, the J gene TRBJ1-1; a possible D gene is TRBD1 (5 bases). Looked up from germline, CDR1 is SGDLS and CDR2 is YYNGEE. CDR3 length equals 15 residues. V lost 0 bases, J lost 3 bases, and 12 bases lay in between.